This note documents a single T cell receptor (beta chain) sequence. The data derive from a study of T-cell memory formation after mild COVID-19. Using its own MiXCR run on the 5' RACE reads, TCRdb lists one record per CDR3 protein. The sample consists of fewer than 700,000 distinct CDR3 sequences, about a sixth of them appearing once. Sample: PBMCs or a T cell subset sorted from them (not recorded which). The receptor's source is an adult woman who had mild COVID-19 (a few samples of this study predate the infection). Cell type and time point are not known.

In nucleotides, the CDR3 is TGTGCCAGCAGAGGGGGCCCCAACTATGGCTACACCTTC. This encodes CASRGGPNYGYTF. V and J are TRBV7-9 and TRBJ1-2; TRBD1 matches 7 bases. Trimming at V came to 6 bases and at J to 2 bases, leaving 3 bases not matched to a gene. Looked up from germline, CDR1 is SEHNR and CDR2 is FQNEAQ (reference sequence). CDR3 length: 13 amino acids.